One and the same sample provided the 8 T cell receptor beta chains below, sequenced in a study of cytomegalovirus exposure and HLA in healthy donors. It was with 60 Vbeta and 13 Jbeta primers that the PCR ran. Clones were read by immunoSEQ multiplex PCR, and TCRdb kept only the in-frame ones, dropping some. The repertoire table contains roughly 150,000 clones. Sample: PBMCs. The receptor source for this set is a woman aged 50 to 60 in good health and CMV-seronegative.

The rearrangement uses TRBV19 and TRBJ1-2; tentative D call: TRBD1 (5 bases). V lost 4 bases to trimming and J lost 6 bases, with 18 bases between them. The CDR3 runs 15 residues. Per germline, CDR1 LNHDA and CDR2 SQIVND (reference sequence). The CDR3 coding sequence is TGTGCCAGTAGTACCCCGAGCTGGGGCGCGGATGGCTACACCTTC. Amino acids: CASSTPSWGADGYTF.

The chain carries TRBV6-5 and TRBJ1-1, with 7 positions matching TRBD1. J gave up 0 bases and V 6 bases, and 7 bases lay outside the gene matches. This CDR3 spans 15 amino acids. Germline V gene data show CDR1 as MNHEY and CDR2 as SVGAGI. The CDR3 region is CASSKGGSMNTEAFF. CDR3 DNA sequence: TGTGCCAGCAGCAAAGGGGGCTCAATGAACACTGAAGCTTTCTTT.

The V and J genes are TRBV5-8 and TRBJ2-7, with 9 nucleotides matching TRBD1. J gave up 12 bases and V 4 bases, and 20 bases lay outside the gene matches. This CDR3 contains 16 residues. Looked up from germline, CDR1 is SGHTS and CDR2 is YDEGEE. CDR3 protein: CASSPFFPGQGHWGYF. The CDR3 DNA follows: TGTGCCAGCAGCCCCTTTTTCCCGGGACAGGGCCATTGGGGGTACTTC. Looking up the rest from reference TRBV5-8 and TRBJ2-7 gives the full variable domain: EAGVTQSPTHLIKTRGQQATLRCSPISGHTSVYWYQQALGLGLQFLLWYDEGEERNRGNFPPRFSGRQFPNYSSELNVNALELEDSALYLCASSPFFPGQGHWGYFGPGTRLTVT.

This chain joins TRBV6-5 and TRBJ2-3; TRBD2 matches at 7 bases. V shed 5 bases and J 5 bases; nucleotides not matched to a gene: 4. The CDR3 sequence is 13 residues long. Germline assignment: CDR1 MNHEY and CDR2 SVGAGI. The CDR3 coding sequence is TGTGCCAGCAGTGCAGGGAGGGTAGATACGCAGTATTTT. It is translated as CASSAGRVDTQYF.

DNA for the CDR3: TGTGCCACCAGCACTCGACAGGGAGGCGACTATGGCTACACCTTC. It encodes CATSTRQGGDYGYTF. This chain uses TRBV15 with TRBJ1-2; TRBD1 matches at 7 bases. CDR3 length equals 15 residues. CDR1 LNHNV and CDR2 YYDKDF come from the germline V gene (reference sequence). V was pared by 4 bases and J by 3 bases, with 8 bases of the junction left unmatched.

This chain links TRBV10-3 with TRBJ1-4, with a weak D call TRBD1 (5 bases). Germline loops: CDR1 ENHRY, CDR2 SYGVKD. This CDR3 contains 15 residues. The V gene lost 3 bases and the J gene lost 6 bases, with 14 bases spanning the gap. CDR3 nucleotides: TGTGCCATCAGTGATACGAGAAGGGGCCATGAAAAACTGTTTTTT. It is translated as CAISDTRRGHEKLFF.

The chain combines TRBV29-1 with TRBJ1-1; a weak D match, TRBD1 (5 bases). The germline V gene encodes CDR1 SQVTM and CDR2 ANQGSEA. This CDR3 spans 13 amino acids. V lost 7 bases and J 4 bases, leaving 16 bases between the germline ends. The CDR3 loop is CSAGLSSSTEAFF. For the CDR3, the DNA is TGCAGCGCGGGACTTTCTTCCAGCACTGAAGCTTTCTTT. The full variable domain, its missing parts supplied by reference TRBV29-1 and TRBJ1-1, is SAVISQKPSRDICQRGTSLTIQCQVDSQVTMMFWYRQQPGQSLTLIATANQGSEATYESGFVIDKFPISRPNLTFSTLTVSNMSPEDSSIYLCSAGLSSSTEAFFGQGTRLTVV.

The chain is built from TRBV7-2 and TRBJ2-3; the match to TRBD2 covers 8 bases. CDR1 and CDR2 from the germline V gene are SGHTA and FQGNSA. The CDR3 is made up of 16 amino acids. V shed 5 bases, J shed 6 bases, and the junction held 13 bases outside the gene matches. The CDR3 here is CASSPQKAGDFDTQYF. For the CDR3, the DNA is TGTGCCAGCAGCCCCCAAAAAGCGGGAGATTTTGATACGCAGTATTTT. Full variable domain (outside the CDR3, taken from reference TRBV7-2 and TRBJ2-3): GAGVSQSPSNKVTEKGKDVELRCDPISGHTALYWYRQSLGQGLEFLIYFQGNSAPDKSGLPSDRFSAERTGGSVSTLTIQRTQQEDSAVYLCASSPQKAGDFDTQYFGPGTRLTVL.